This T cell receptor (beta chain) emerged from a study of blood T cell repertoires in COVID-19. Here immunoSEQ multiplex PCR was the method, and the copy in TCRdb shows in-frame clones only, minus some. The repertoire holds about 140,000 clones, with approximately 87% as singletons. The CDR3 is made up of 12 amino acids. The V gene lost 6 bases and the J gene lost 7 bases, with 10 bases spanning the gap. Germline V gene sequence: CDR1 LNHDA, CDR2 SQIVND (reference sequence). The TCR sequence derives from a woman in her 40s with acute or convalescent COVID-19. Sequencing was performed on peripheral blood. This chain joins TRBV19 and TRBJ2-1, with TRBD1 as a possible D gene (6 bases). Written as DNA, the CDR3 is TGTGCCAGTAGACAGGGCGAGAATGAGCAGTTCTTC. It translates to CASRQGENEQFF.